These 19 T cell receptor beta chains share one sample of origin, sequenced in a study of T cell responses to AZD1222 COVID-19 vaccine (TCRdb year 2021). Library preparation used the immunoSEQ multiplex PCR assay. TCRdb took this table from immuneACCESS and kept in-frame rearrangements with V and J called. Such tables lack part of the clones; where checked against another copy, unresolved V genes explain under half of the gap, and the rest is unexplained. The sample records 17,000 or so clones, just under 90% of which are singletons. The ten biggest clones cover roughly 8.7% of the sample. The sample's time point, from its label and the paper: about 28 days (+/-7) after the second vaccine dose. The sequences come from peripheral blood, collected 28 days after the second AZD1222 dose. Every receptor here comes from an adult who received the AZD1222 COVID-19 vaccine.

The chain combines TRBV5-4 with TRBJ2-1, with TRBD1 as a possible D gene (5 bases). This CDR3 spans 15 amino acids. With 2 bases removed from V and 7 bases from J, the gap between germline ends came to 16 bases. Germline CDR1 is SGHNT and CDR2 is YYREEE (reference sequence). The CDR3 DNA reads as TGTGCCAGCAGCTTAGGTGGAGCAGGGTGGAATGAGCAGTTCTTC. It translates to CASSLGGAGWNEQFF.

The rearrangement joins TRBV9 to TRBJ2-2; D uncertain. The germline V gene has CDR1 SGDLS and CDR2 YYNGEE. Deletions cut 0 bases from V and 1 base from J, with 4 bases between. This CDR3 spans 14 amino acids. The CDR3 coding sequence is TGTGCCAGCAGCGTAGTGCGGAACACCGGGGAGCTGTTTTTT. Protein product: CASSVVRNTGELFF.

The chain combines TRBV27 with TRBJ2-1; TRBD1 matches at 8 bases. Germline V gives CDR1 MNHEY, CDR2 SMNVEV (reference sequence). This CDR3 is built from 15 residues. Losses at the gene ends were 6 bases for V and 1 base for J; bases not matched to a gene: 5. The CDR3 bases are TGTGCCAGCAGACCAGGGACAGGTTCCTACAATGAGCAGTTCTTC. It yields the protein CASRPGTGSYNEQFF.

The chain carries TRBV5-4 and TRBJ2-2, with 7 bases matching TRBD1. V lost 5 bases and J lost 5; bases outside the gene matches: 9. The V gene's germline CDR1 is SGHNT and CDR2 YYREEE (reference sequence). The CDR3 sequence is 15 residues long. CDR3 amino acids: CASSGIGGGTGELFF. CDR3 DNA sequence: TGTGCCAGCAGTGGTATAGGGGGCGGAACCGGGGAGCTGTTTTTT. Full variable domain (outside the CDR3, taken from reference TRBV5-4 and TRBJ2-2): ETGVTQSPTHLIKTRGQQVTLRCSSQSGHNTVSWYQQALGQGPQFIFQYYREEENGRGNFPPRFSGLQFPNYSSELNVNALELDDSALYLCASSGIGGGTGELFFGEGSRLTVL.

The CDR3: CASSQEGRGRRNEQFF. As DNA, the CDR3 is TGTGCCAGCAGCCAAGAAGGGCGGGGGCGTCGGAATGAGCAGTTCTTC. The V gene is TRBV14, the J gene TRBJ2-1; D may be TRBD2 (7 bases). V shed 0 bases and J shed 7 bases, with 16 bases lying between them. The CDR3 totals 16 residues. CDR1 is SGHDN, CDR2 FVKESK, per germline.

The chain carries TRBV5-1 and TRBJ2-1; TRBD1 is a possible D gene (5 bases). V lost 0 bases to trimming and J lost 10 bases, with 11 bases between them. The CDR3 is made up of 13 amino acids. Germline V gene sequence: CDR1 SGHRS, CDR2 YFSETQ. CDR3 in amino acids: CASSLALAGEQFF. The CDR3 DNA reads as TGCGCCAGCAGCTTGGCCTTGGCAGGGGAGCAGTTCTTC. Together with reference TRBV5-1 and TRBJ2-1, the CDR3 gives the full variable domain: KAGVTQTPRYLIKTRGQQVTLSCSPISGHRSVSWYQQTPGQGLQFLFEYFSETQRNKGNFPGRFSGRQFSNSRSEMNVSTLELGDSALYLCASSLALAGEQFFGPGTRLTVL.

The chain joins TRBV21-1 to TRBJ2-2; whether TRBD2, the table's D call, matches the DNA was not checked. TRBV21-1 is a known pseudogene. The CDR3 length is 12 residues. CDR3 amino acids: CASSEGTGELFF. For the CDR3, the DNA is TGTGCCAGCAGCGAGGGAACCGGGGAGCTGTTTTTT.

The V and J genes are TRBV10-1 and TRBJ2-6, with D hard to call. Germline CDR1 WNHNN, CDR2 SYGVQD (reference sequence). CDR3 length: 15 amino acids. Trimming removed 3 bases at V and 6 bases at J, with 12 bases between. CDR3 loop: CASSDLSLEANVLTF. CDR3 nucleotide sequence: TGCGCCAGCAGTGATCTATCCCTAGAGGCCAACGTCCTGACTTTC.

This chain joins TRBV6-5 and TRBJ1-2; TRBD1 agrees at 8 bases. V shed 2 bases and J 4 bases; nucleotides not matched to a gene: 9. This CDR3 has 16 amino acids. Germline values: CDR1 MNHEY, CDR2 SVGAGI. CDR3 protein: CASSYVRTGGGYGYTF. CDR3 bases: TGTGCCAGCAGTTACGTCCGTACAGGGGGTGGCTATGGCTACACCTTC.

The chain uses TRBV10-3 and TRBJ2-7, with 7 bases identical to TRBD2. The trim removed 3 bases at V and 0 bases at J, leaving 8 bases unmatched. Germline V gene lookup returns CDR1 ENHRY and CDR2 SYGVKD. The CDR3 consists of 16 residues. The CDR3 DNA is TGTGCCATCAGTGACTCCCTCGGGACTACCTCCTACGAGCAGTACTTC. As protein: CAISDSLGTTSYEQYF.

The rearrangement links TRBV7-9 to TRBJ2-2; D remains ambiguous. The germline V gene has CDR1 SEHNR and CDR2 FQNEAQ (reference sequence). The ends were cut back, 3 bases at V and 4 bases at J, with 9 bases in the middle. The CDR3 totals 14 residues. In DNA form, the CDR3 reads TGTGCCAGCAGCTTCCCCGGGCCCACCGGGGAGCTGTTTTTT. Residues: CASSFPGPTGELFF.

This chain joins TRBV4-1 and TRBJ1-4; possibly TRBD1 for D (6 bases). This CDR3 has 14 residues. V was cut by 4 bases and J by 7 bases, with 13 bases left in between. Germline-derived CDR1 and CDR2 are MGHRA and YSYEKL. DNA for the CDR3: TGCGCCAGCAGCCCCGTAGGGGGTAGTGAAAAACTGTTTTTT. Protein product: CASSPVGGSEKLFF.

V and J are TRBV18 and TRBJ2-3; TRBD2 agrees at 7 bases. V trimming: 2 bases; J trimming: 1 base; junction bases outside the gene matches: 6. This CDR3 comprises 16 residues. Germline CDR1 reads KGHSH; CDR2 reads LQKENI. CDR3 sequence (DNA): TGTGCCAGCTCACCAGGGCGGGAGCGCGGCACAGATACGCAGTATTTT. Its protein product is CASSPGRERGTDTQYF.

This clone was detected only once. This CDR3 reads CASSLEGRVNSPLHF. The CDR3 region has the DNA TGCGCCAGCAGCTTGGAGGGCAGGGTGAATTCACCCCTCCACTTT. This chain uses TRBV5-1 with TRBJ1-6; D possibly corresponds to TRBD1 (5 bases). The CDR3 has 15 amino acids. Deletions cut 0 bases from V and 7 bases from J, with 11 bases between. Germline CDR1 is SGHRS and CDR2 is YFSETQ.

This clone was found a few times. The chain joins TRBV28 to TRBJ2-1; TRBD1 or TRBD2 may be the D gene (5 bases each). Germline V lookup: CDR1 MDHEN, CDR2 SYDVKM. This CDR3 comprises 14 residues. V gave up 7 bases and J gave up 2 bases, with 12 bases separating them. CDR3 protein: CASTGTPAYNEQFF. CDR3 coding DNA: TGTGCCAGCACCGGGACCCCAGCCTACAATGAGCAGTTCTTC.

The genes are TRBV7-3 and TRBJ2-7; 13 bases are shared with TRBD2. CDR1 is SGHTA and CDR2 is FQGTGA in the germline V gene. This CDR3 spans 17 amino acids. V shed 5 bases and J 0 bases; nucleotides not matched to a gene: 7. The CDR3 loop is CASSQSGLAGASYEQYF. Here the CDR3 DNA reads TGTGCCAGCAGCCAATCTGGACTAGCGGGAGCCTCCTACGAGCAGTACTTC. The complete variable domain, with remaining parts taken from reference TRBV7-3 and TRBJ2-7, reads GAGVSQTPSNKVTEKGKYVELRCDPISGHTALYWYRQSLGQGPEFLIYFQGTGAADDSGLPNDRFFAVRPEGSVSTLKIQRTERGDSAVYLCASSQSGLAGASYEQYFGPGTRLTVT.

The chain joins TRBV7-9 to TRBJ2-7; D is possibly TRBD1 (6 bases). CDR3 length equals 15 residues. The V gene's germline CDR1 is SEHNR and CDR2 FQNEAQ (reference sequence). Trimming pared 5 bases from V and 2 bases from J, leaving 16 bases between. CDR3 sequence reads: CASSPFNRATYEQYF. In DNA, the CDR3 is TGTGCCAGCAGCCCCTTCAACAGGGCTACCTACGAGCAGTACTTC.

The rearrangement links TRBV5-4 to TRBJ2-1; 9 positions match TRBD2. J gave up 0 bases and V 3 bases, and 4 bases lay outside the gene matches. CDR1 and CDR2 (germline): SGHNT, YYREEE (reference sequence). CDR3 length: 16 amino acids. DNA of the CDR3: TGTGCCAGCAGCTCACTAGCGGGTAGCTCCTACAATGAGCAGTTCTTC. Its translation is CASSSLAGSSYNEQFF. Full variable domain (missing parts from reference TRBV5-4 and TRBJ2-1): ETGVTQSPTHLIKTRGQQVTLRCSSQSGHNTVSWYQQALGQGPQFIFQYYREEENGRGNFPPRFSGLQFPNYSSELNVNALELDDSALYLCASSSLAGSSYNEQFFGPGTRLTVL.

The chain is built from TRBV28 and TRBJ2-3; TRBD2 is a possible D gene (7 bases). CDR1 is MDHEN, CDR2 SYDVKM, per germline. Deletions cut 2 bases from V and 0 bases from J, with 9 bases between. The CDR3 is 15 residues long. The CDR3 protein is CASSLRGASTDTQYF. The CDR3 region has the DNA TGTGCCAGCAGTTTACGGGGGGCGAGCACAGATACGCAGTATTTT.